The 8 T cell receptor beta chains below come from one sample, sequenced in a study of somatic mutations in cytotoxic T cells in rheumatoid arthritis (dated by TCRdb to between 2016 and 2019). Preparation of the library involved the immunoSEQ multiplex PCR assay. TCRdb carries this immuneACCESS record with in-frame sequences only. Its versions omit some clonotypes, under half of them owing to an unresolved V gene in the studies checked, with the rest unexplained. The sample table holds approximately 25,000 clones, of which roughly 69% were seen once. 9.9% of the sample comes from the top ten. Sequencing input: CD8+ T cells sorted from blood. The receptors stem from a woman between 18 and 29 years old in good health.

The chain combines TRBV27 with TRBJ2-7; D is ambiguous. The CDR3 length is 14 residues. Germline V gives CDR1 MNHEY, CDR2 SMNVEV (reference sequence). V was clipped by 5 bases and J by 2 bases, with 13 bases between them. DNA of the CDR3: TGTGCCAGCAGTCTACTCGCAGGCGCCTACGAGCAGTACTTC. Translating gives CASSLLAGAYEQYF.

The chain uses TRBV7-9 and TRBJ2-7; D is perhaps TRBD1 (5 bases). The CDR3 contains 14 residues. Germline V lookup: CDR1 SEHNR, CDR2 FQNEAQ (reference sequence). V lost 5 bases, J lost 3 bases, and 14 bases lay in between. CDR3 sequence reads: CASSPPRQFYEQYF. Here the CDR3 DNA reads TGTGCCAGCAGCCCCCCAAGACAGTTCTACGAGCAGTACTTC.

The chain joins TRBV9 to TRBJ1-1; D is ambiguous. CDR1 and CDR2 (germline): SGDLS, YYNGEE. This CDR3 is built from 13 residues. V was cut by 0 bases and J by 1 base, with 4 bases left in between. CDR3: CASSVDANTEAFF. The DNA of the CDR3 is TGTGCCAGCAGCGTAGATGCGAACACTGAAGCTTTCTTT.

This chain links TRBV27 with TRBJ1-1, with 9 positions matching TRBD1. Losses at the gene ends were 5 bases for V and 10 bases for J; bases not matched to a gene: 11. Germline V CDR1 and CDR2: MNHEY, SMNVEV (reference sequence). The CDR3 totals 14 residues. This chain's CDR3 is CASSHGTGSKGAFF. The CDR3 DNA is TGTGCCAGCAGTCACGGGACAGGGTCGAAAGGAGCTTTCTTT.

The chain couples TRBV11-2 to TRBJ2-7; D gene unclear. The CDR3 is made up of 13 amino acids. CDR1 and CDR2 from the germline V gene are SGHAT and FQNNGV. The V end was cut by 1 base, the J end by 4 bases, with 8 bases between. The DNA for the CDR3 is TGTGCCAGCAGCTTAGGCGCCGATTACGAGCAGTACGTC. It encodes CASSLGADYEQYV.

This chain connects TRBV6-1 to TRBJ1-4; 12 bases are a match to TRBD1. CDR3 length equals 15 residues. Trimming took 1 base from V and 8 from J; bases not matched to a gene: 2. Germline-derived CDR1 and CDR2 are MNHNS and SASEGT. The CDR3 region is CASSEGGTGGEKLFF. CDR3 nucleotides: TGTGCCAGCAGTGAAGGAGGGACAGGGGGCGAAAAACTGTTTTTT.

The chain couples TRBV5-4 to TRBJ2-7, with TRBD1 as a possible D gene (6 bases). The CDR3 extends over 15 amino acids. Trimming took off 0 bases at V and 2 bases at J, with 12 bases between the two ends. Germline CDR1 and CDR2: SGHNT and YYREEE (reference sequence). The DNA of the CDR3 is TGTGCCAGCAGCTTGGGGCAGGGGCCCACCTACGAGCAGTACTTC. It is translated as CASSLGQGPTYEQYF. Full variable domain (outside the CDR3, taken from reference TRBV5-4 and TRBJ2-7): ETGVTQSPTHLIKTRGQQVTLRCSSQSGHNTVSWYQQALGQGPQFIFQYYREEENGRGNFPPRFSGLQFPNYSSELNVNALELDDSALYLCASSLGQGPTYEQYFGPGTRLTVT.

Written as DNA, the CDR3 is TGTGCCAGCAGCTTGGGGACCGGGGTCTCCTACGAGCAGTACTTC. It yields the protein CASSLGTGVSYEQYF. This chain joins TRBV7-8 and TRBJ2-7; D is possibly TRBD1 or TRBD2 (5 bases each). Trimming left V 3 bases short and J 0 bases short, with 12 bases between. In germline, CDR1 is SGHVS, CDR2 FQNEAQ. This CDR3 comprises 15 residues. Based on the CDR3 plus reference TRBV7-8 and TRBJ2-7, the full variable domain is GAGVSQSPRYKVAKRGQDVALRCDPISGHVSLFWYQQALGQGPEFLTYFQNEAQLDKSGLPSDRFFAERPEGSVSTLKIQRTQQEDSAVYLCASSLGTGVSYEQYFGPGTRLTVT.